Each of the 27 T cell receptor beta chains below was sequenced from the same sample in a study of CD8+ T cells in alopecia areata. Following extraction, RNA underwent reverse transcription to cDNA, which served as the sequencing template. The data were produced by immunoSEQ multiplex PCR, yet TCRdb's version contains in-frame clones alone and is incomplete. In the table there are a few hundred thousand clones, 35% to 40% of which are singletons. Treatment of the sample: oral pan-JAK inhibitor, 5-10 mg twice daily. Material: CD4+ T cells sorted from blood, obtained around week 31, from a patient treated with tofacitinib. These receptor sequences come from a human donor with alopecia areata.

The chain carries TRBV29-1 and TRBJ1-3; unclear D gene. The CDR3 totals 14 residues. Looked up from germline, CDR1 is SQVTM and CDR2 is ANQGSEA. Trimming stripped 5 bases from V and 0 bases from J, with 11 bases between. The CDR3 region is CSVLPDPSGNTIYF. The CDR3 coding sequence is TGCAGCGTTTTACCTGACCCCTCTGGAAACACCATATATTTT.

With respect to this clone: The sample carries other DNA sequences with the same CDR3. The chain combines TRBV5-1 with TRBJ2-5, with D perhaps TRBD1 (5 bases). V lost 0 bases, J lost 2 bases, and 5 bases lay in between. This CDR3 region has 13 residues. Germline CDR1 is SGHRS and CDR2 is YFSETQ. The CDR3 region is CASSLGQQETQYF. The DNA for the CDR3 is TGCGCCAGCAGCTTGGGACAGCAAGAGACCCAGTACTTC.

This chain connects TRBV6-5 to TRBJ2-1; D possibly matches TRBD1 or TRBD2 (5 bases each). V was trimmed by 0 bases and J by 15 bases, leaving 15 bases between them. CDR1 and CDR2 from the germline V gene are MNHEY and SVGAGI. CDR3 length: 13 residues. The CDR3 DNA follows: TGTGCCAGCAGTTACTCGAAGGGGACGCACGCGTTCTTC. Protein: CASSYSKGTHAFF.

The V and J genes are TRBV7-3 and TRBJ2-1; unclear D gene. Germline CDR1 is SGHTA and CDR2 is FQGTGA. The CDR3 runs to 12 residues. The germline V and J ends were trimmed by 4 bases and 9 bases, with 10 bases remaining between them. The CDR3 is CASSYGNSEQFF. In nucleotides, the CDR3 is TGTGCCAGCAGCTATGGCAACTCTGAGCAGTTCTTC.

By sample fraction, this clone is medium-sized. The chain joins TRBV7-3 to TRBJ2-3; D is ambiguous. Germline CDR1 SGHTA, CDR2 FQGTGA. This CDR3 has 14 amino acids. Trimming removed 6 bases from V and 5 bases from J, with 15 bases in between. Here the CDR3 reads CASSSVMPGDTQYF. CDR3 nucleotide sequence: TGTGCCAGCAGTTCAGTCATGCCGGGAGATACGCAGTATTTT.

V is TRBV29-1 and J is TRBJ2-1; 8 nucleotides align to TRBD2. The ends lost 3 bases at V and 8 bases at J; junction bases unmatched: 6. The CDR3 spans 13 residues. Germline-derived CDR1 and CDR2 are SQVTM and ANQGSEA. The CDR3 region has the DNA TGCAGCGTTGAGGGGACTAGACCCGATGAGCAGTTCTTC. This gives the protein CSVEGTRPDEQFF.

J is TRBJ1-1 and V is TRBV25-1, with D possibly being TRBD1 (5 bases). The V gene lost 7 bases and the J gene lost 6 bases, with 27 bases spanning the gap. Germline V gene sequence: CDR1 MGHDK, CDR2 SYGVNS. The CDR3 runs to 17 residues. CDR3 amino acids: CASTIRDMGRLVAEAFF. Written as DNA, the CDR3 is TGTGCCAGCACGATCCGAGACATGGGACGATTAGTAGCTGAAGCTTTCTTT. Looking up the rest from reference TRBV25-1 and TRBJ1-1 gives the full variable domain: EADIYQTPRYLVIGTGKKITLECSQTMGHDKMYWYQQDPGMELHLIHYSYGVNSTEKGDLSSESTVSRIRTEHFPLTLESARPSHTSQYLCASTIRDMGRLVAEAFFGQGTRLTVV.

This clone has more than one count but fewer than ten. This chain connects TRBV7-2 to TRBJ1-4; D may be TRBD1 (6 bases). V was cut by 6 bases and J by 6 bases, with 17 bases left in between. Germline assignment: CDR1 SGHTA and CDR2 FQGNSA. The CDR3 extends over 15 amino acids. The CDR3 coding sequence is TGTGCCAGCAGACCGCCGGGGGCGGGGCATGAAAAACTGTTTTTT. This translates into CASRPPGAGHEKLFF.

This sequence joins TRBV6-6 and TRBJ2-1; no firm D call. Trimming shortened V by 2 bases and J by 9 bases, and 8 bases separated the two germline ends. CDR3 size: 12 residues. Germline V gives CDR1 MNHNY, CDR2 SVGAGI (reference sequence). Here the CDR3 DNA reads TGTGCCAGCAGTTACATGGGGTCTGAGCAGTTCTTC. Protein: CASSYMGSEQFF.

The chain carries TRBV7-2 and TRBJ2-4; D remains ambiguous. V lost 0 bases to trimming and J lost 0 bases, with 9 bases between them. Germline V gives CDR1 SGHTA, CDR2 FQGNSA. The length of the CDR3 is 16 residues. The CDR3 loop reads CASSLASTLAKNIQYF. The CDR3 DNA reads TGTGCCAGCAGCTTAGCGAGCACCCTAGCCAAAAACATTCAGTACTTC.

This clone turned up a few times. The chain is built from TRBV4-1 and TRBJ1-4; D is ambiguous. The CDR3 covers 15 residues. The germline gives CDR1 MGHRA, CDR2 YSYEKL. V was trimmed by 1 base and J by 0 bases, leaving 6 bases between them. The CDR3: CASSQVGTTNEKLFF. The CDR3 nucleotides are TGCGCCAGCAGCCAAGTGGGAACAACTAATGAAAAACTGTTTTTT.

This clone has a handful of counts. This chain joins TRBV28 and TRBJ2-3, with D unclear. Trimming pared 7 bases from V and 2 bases from J, leaving 7 bases between. The CDR3 spans 12 residues. Germline lookup yields CDR1 MDHEN and CDR2 SYDVKM. The CDR3 sequence is CASIHDTDTQYF. CDR3 nucleotide sequence: TGTGCCAGCATTCACGACACAGATACGCAGTATTTT.

The chain is built from TRBV6-6 and TRBJ2-1; D uncertain. The CDR3 runs to 14 residues. V lost 0 bases to trimming and J lost 8 bases, with 11 bases between them. CDR1 is MNHNY, CDR2 SVGAGI, per germline (reference sequence). CDR3 DNA sequence: TGTGCCAGCAGTTACTCGAAAACGAGCGATGAGCAGTTCTTC. Amino acids: CASSYSKTSDEQFF.

The gene calls are TRBV7-3 and TRBJ2-5; D call uncertain. Germline values: CDR1 SGHTA, CDR2 FQGTGA. V shed 5 bases and J shed 5 bases, with 9 bases lying between them. This CDR3 is 12 amino acids long. The CDR3 sequence: CASSHPGETQYF. The CDR3, as DNA: TGTGCCAGCAGCCACCCTGGGGAGACCCAGTACTTC.

The chain combines TRBV6-4 with TRBJ2-1, with 12 bases lining up with TRBD2. The trim removed 5 bases at V and 10 bases at J, leaving 9 bases unmatched. Germline V gene sequence: CDR1 MRHNA, CDR2 SNTAGT. The CDR3 spans 15 residues. CDR3 in amino acids: CASSSGLAGLGEQFF. In DNA form, the CDR3 reads TGTGCCAGCAGTTCGGGACTAGCGGGTTTAGGAGAGCAGTTCTTC.

This clone was seen only once. The chain is built from TRBV6-1 and TRBJ2-7; no definite D call. CDR1 is MNHNS, CDR2 SASEGT, per germline. The CDR3 covers 14 residues. V dropped 4 bases and J dropped 0 bases, with 10 bases sitting between them. The CDR3 here is CASSGLQSSYEQYF. CDR3 DNA sequence: TGTGCCAGCAGTGGCCTCCAGAGCTCCTACGAGCAGTACTTC.

The chain couples TRBV30 to TRBJ2-5, with 7 bases matching TRBD2. CDR1 and CDR2 from the germline V gene are GTSNPN and SVGIG (reference sequence). V gave up 1 base and J gave up 1 base; unmatched junction bases: 6. The CDR3 has 15 residues. This CDR3 reads CAWSALTSAQETQYF. CDR3 bases: TGTGCCTGGAGTGCCCTAACTAGCGCCCAAGAGACCCAGTACTTC.

The chain has TRBV29-1 and TRBJ2-3; 7 bases fit TRBD1. Germline V gene lookup returns CDR1 SQVTM and CDR2 ANQGSEA. With V trimmed by 2 bases and J by 1 base, 3 bases remained unmatched. This CDR3 has 14 amino acids. CDR3 bases: TGCAGCGTTGAAAGGGGGCTTGGCACAGATACGCAGTATTTT. Translating gives CSVERGLGTDTQYF.

The chain links TRBV7-2 to TRBJ2-7; D gene uncertain. Per the germline V gene, CDR1 is SGHTA and CDR2 is FQGNSA. The CDR3 consists of 13 residues. Trimming pared 3 bases from V and 0 bases from J, leaving 6 bases between. The CDR3 nucleotides are TGTGCCAGCAGCTTCGACCGCTCCTACGAGCAGTACTTC. Protein sequence: CASSFDRSYEQYF.

CDR3 sequence reads: CSVGQGGGNQPQHF. CDR3 bases: TGCAGCGTGGGACAGGGTGGCGGCAATCAGCCCCAGCATTTT. This chain joins TRBV29-1 and TRBJ1-5; 9 nucleotides match TRBD1. The CDR3 runs to 14 residues. Per the germline V gene, CDR1 is SQVTM and CDR2 is ANQGSEA. J was trimmed by 2 bases and V by 6 bases; bases with no gene match: 5.

This chain connects TRBV5-4 to TRBJ2-3; 12 bases align to TRBD2. The CDR3 loop spans 16 amino acids. V trimming: 3 bases; J trimming: 2 bases; junction bases outside the gene matches: 4. The germline V gene encodes CDR1 SGHNT and CDR2 YYREEE (reference sequence). The CDR3 bases are TGTGCCAGCAGCTGGACTAGCGGGGCTTACACAGATACGCAGTATTTT. It yields the protein CASSWTSGAYTDTQYF.

The chain combines TRBV5-1 with TRBJ2-5, with 8 bases lining up with TRBD2. The CDR3 is made up of 13 amino acids. V gave up 4 bases and J gave up 5 bases; unmatched junction bases: 4. The germline V gene encodes CDR1 SGHRS and CDR2 YFSETQ. This CDR3 reads CASSASGPETQYF. The CDR3 DNA sequence: TGCGCCAGCAGCGCTAGCGGGCCGGAGACCCAGTACTTC.

The chain joins TRBV13 to TRBJ2-1, with TRBD2 identical over 7 bases. The germline gives CDR1 PRHDT, CDR2 FYEKMQ (reference sequence). CDR3 length: 13 amino acids. Trimming at V came to 5 bases and at J to 9 bases, leaving 7 bases not matched to a gene. The CDR3 loop is CASSTRTSSEQFF. The CDR3, as DNA: TGTGCCAGCAGCACCCGGACTAGTTCTGAGCAGTTCTTC. Full variable domain (missing parts from reference TRBV13 and TRBJ2-1): AAGVIQSPRHLIKEKRETATLKCYPIPRHDTVYWYQQGPGQDPQFLISFYEKMQSDKGSIPDRFSAQQFSDYHSELNMSSLELGDSALYFCASSTRTSSEQFFGPGTRLTVL.

The rearrangement joins TRBV9 to TRBJ2-1; TRBD2 matches at 10 bases. The J segment lost 4 bases and the V segment lost 4 bases, leaving 5 bases of the junction unmatched. Germline V gene sequence: CDR1 SGDLS, CDR2 YYNGEE. This CDR3 has 15 amino acids. The CDR3 loop reads CASSSDSGRYNEQFF. DNA for the CDR3: TGTGCCAGCAGCTCCGATAGCGGGAGGTACAATGAGCAGTTCTTC.

This clone was counted once. This chain connects TRBV6-5 to TRBJ2-1; D perhaps matches TRBD1 (5 bases). Germline V lookup: CDR1 MNHEY, CDR2 SVGAGI. V shed 7 bases and J shed 7 bases, with 14 bases lying between them. The CDR3 runs 13 residues. CDR3 sequence: CASTEAGLNEQFF. The CDR3 nucleotides read TGTGCCAGCACCGAGGCAGGGTTGAATGAGCAGTTCTTC.

The chain has TRBV10-3 and TRBJ2-7; 7 bases line up with TRBD1. J was trimmed by 7 bases and V by 6 bases; bases with no gene match: 9. There are 13 residues in the CDR3. CDR1 ENHRY and CDR2 SYGVKD come from the germline V gene. CDR3: CAIRPTGVGEQYF. Written as DNA, the CDR3 is TGTGCCATCAGACCCACAGGGGTTGGGGAGCAGTACTTC.

This clone turned up a few times. The rearrangement uses TRBV4-2 and TRBJ1-2; D is ambiguous. The CDR3 contains 16 residues. Trimming pared 5 bases from V and 2 bases from J, leaving 18 bases between. Germline CDR1 is LGHNA and CDR2 is YNFKEQ. Here the CDR3 DNA reads TGTGCCAGCAGCTTGGGCGCTGCCGAGGACAACTATGGCTACACCTTC. Translating gives CASSLGAAEDNYGYTF.